These 21 T cell receptor beta chains originate from one sample sequenced in a study of T cells in Graves' hyperthyroidism and ophthalmopathy. Regions amplified from RNA transcripts were the TCR beta CDR3 regions. First-round RT-PCR of the TCR CDR3 relied on the HTBI primer set. From the multiplex PCR reads, TCRdb called clonotypes with MiXCR, one entry per CDR3 protein. The sample lists a few hundred thousand distinct CDR3 sequences; about 16% were seen once. Sequencing was performed on blood. These receptors were collected from a woman in her twenties or thirties with Graves' hyperthyroidism.

V and J are TRBV24-1 and TRBJ1-2; D remains ambiguous. Germline V lookup: CDR1 KGHDR, CDR2 SFDVKD. This CDR3 has 12 residues. The V and J ends lost 5 bases and 8 bases respectively, with 11 bases between them. CDR3 DNA: TGTGCCACCAGTGCTGGAGGACTCGGCTACACCTTC. This sequence encodes CATSAGGLGYTF.

This clonotype occurred many times. The gene calls are TRBV7-6 and TRBJ1-2; maybe TRBD1 (5 bases). Trimming took 1 base from V and 6 from J, leaving 18 bases between them. CDR3 length: 16 residues. Germline V gene data show CDR1 as SGHVS and CDR2 as FNYEAQ. Written as DNA, the CDR3 is TGTGCCAGCAGCTTAGTCGAGGTGGCTAAAGGGGATGGCTACACCTTC. Its translation is CASSLVEVAKGDGYTF.

The V and J genes are TRBV7-9 and TRBJ2-7, with 9 bases identical to TRBD1. The CDR3 sequence is 15 residues long. With 0 bases clipped from V and 4 bases from J, the junction kept 4 bases outside the gene matches. Germline V gene data show CDR1 as SEHNR and CDR2 as FQNEAQ (reference sequence). The CDR3 region has the DNA TGTGCCAGCAGCTTAGCGGGGACAGGGAGATACGAGCAGTACTTC. Amino acid sequence: CASSLAGTGRYEQYF. The variable domain in full, completed from reference TRBV7-9 and TRBJ2-7, reads DTGVSQNPRHKITKRGQNVTFRCDPISEHNRLYWYRQTLGQGPEFLTYFQNEAQLEKSRLLSDRFSAERPKGSFSTLEIQRTEQGDSAMYLCASSLAGTGRYEQYFGPGTRLTVT.

V gene TRBV5-1 combines with J gene TRBJ1-5, with D possibly being TRBD1 (6 bases). The V gene's germline CDR1 is SGHRS and CDR2 YFSETQ. Trimming removed 0 bases from V and 7 bases from J, with 14 bases in between. This CDR3 spans 15 amino acids. CDR3 amino acids: CASSLVGGQGQPQHF. The CDR3 DNA reads TGCGCCAGCAGCTTGGTGGGGGGGCAGGGGCAGCCCCAGCATTTT.

This clonotype was counted a few times. At one end, the junction sequence differs from germline, possibly due to a read error. The CDR3 is CAGSYSQGGVEQFF. In DNA form, the CDR3 reads TGTGCCGGCAGTTACTCCCAGGGAGGGGTTGAGCAGTTCTTC. This chain connects TRBV6-6 to TRBJ2-1; 7 bases fit TRBD2. The germline gives CDR1 MNHNY, CDR2 SVGAGI (reference sequence). The CDR3 length is 14 residues.

Regarding this clonotype: With a much larger clone just one base away, this may be a read error. The rearrangement joins TRBV6-2 or TRBV6-3 to TRBJ2-3; D may match TRBD1 or TRBD2 (5 bases each). The CDR3 loop spans 14 amino acids. Germline V gives CDR1 MNHEY, CDR2 SVGEGT. V was shortened by 6 bases and J by 3 bases, with 13 bases between the two germline ends. In nucleotides, the CDR3 is TGTGCCAGCAGAGGGGAGATGGGAACAGATACGCAGTATTTT. Translation gives CASRGEMGTDTQYF.

This clonotype was seen at least ten times. V and J are TRBV4-1 and TRBJ2-3; D is perhaps TRBD1 (6 bases). CDR1 and CDR2 (germline): MGHRA, YSYEKL. Trimming cost V 2 bases and J 5 bases, with 26 bases left between them. The CDR3 is made up of 19 amino acids. This CDR3 reads CASSQKNLMDPRGKDTQYF. As DNA, the CDR3 is TGCGCCAGCAGCCAAAAGAATCTGATGGACCCGAGGGGGAAAGATACGCAGTATTTT.

This clonotype was counted a few times. The V gene is TRBV9, the J gene TRBJ2-5; the D gene could be TRBD1 or TRBD2 (5 bases each). The CDR3 loop spans 14 amino acids. Germline V gene sequence: CDR1 SGDLS, CDR2 YYNGEE. The V end lost 4 bases, the J end lost 5 bases, and 15 bases lay between the germline ends. The CDR3 coding sequence is TGTGCCAGCAGCCTGAACCGGGACGAGGAGACCCAGTACTTC. Encoded protein: CASSLNRDEETQYF.

V is TRBV19 and J is TRBJ2-5; TRBD2 matches 7 bases. The CDR3 has 16 residues. Unmatched junction bases numbered 12, after V lost 3 bases and J lost 5 bases. Germline CDR1 LNHDA, CDR2 SQIVND (reference sequence). The CDR3 is CASSIYAAGTKETQYF. As DNA, the CDR3 is TGTGCCAGTAGTATCTACGCAGCGGGGACGAAGGAGACCCAGTACTTC.

This clonotype appeared a few times. The chain is built from TRBV27 and TRBJ1-2, with unresolved D. Trimming took 8 bases from V and 4 from J, leaving 14 bases between them. Germline CDR1 is MNHEY and CDR2 is SMNVEV (reference sequence). The CDR3 spans 13 residues. CDR3 protein: CASAQVTGYGYTF. In DNA form, the CDR3 reads TGTGCCAGCGCCCAGGTGACGGGCTATGGCTACACCTTC.

In this sample, this clonotype turned up many times. V and J are TRBV30 and TRBJ2-5; D is possibly TRBD1 or TRBD2 (5 bases each). With 1 base removed from V and 1 base from J, the gap between germline ends came to 10 bases. The CDR3 has 14 amino acids. From germline, CDR1 is GTSNPN and CDR2 SVGIG (reference sequence). This CDR3 is CAWSEGTLQETQYF. The CDR3, as DNA: TGTGCCTGGAGTGAGGGGACCCTCCAAGAGACCCAGTACTTC.

There are many counts of this clonotype. CDR3 residues: CASSLLTPRQGARETQYF. The DNA of the CDR3 is TGTGCCAGCAGCCTACTAACACCGAGACAGGGTGCGAGAGAGACCCAGTACTTC. V gene TRBV28 combines with J gene TRBJ2-5; 7 nucleotides agree with TRBD1. This CDR3 region has 18 residues. J gave up 4 bases and V 6 bases, and 20 bases lay outside the gene matches. Germline values: CDR1 MDHEN, CDR2 SYDVKM. Based on the CDR3 plus reference TRBV28 and TRBJ2-5, the full variable domain is DVKVTQSSRYLVKRTGEKVFLECVQDMDHENMFWYRQDPGLGLRLIYFSYDVKMKEKGDIPEGYSVSREKKERFSLILESASTNQTSMYLCASSLLTPRQGARETQYFGPGTRLLVL.

This sequence joins TRBV5-4 and TRBJ1-1; TRBD1 might be the D (5 bases). Per germline, CDR1 SGHNT and CDR2 YYREEE (reference sequence). The CDR3 covers 14 residues. V dropped 4 bases and J dropped 0 bases, with 10 bases sitting between them. In DNA form, the CDR3 reads TGTGCCAGCAGCCGCAGGGATATGAACACTGAAGCTTTCTTT. This sequence encodes CASSRRDMNTEAFF.

This clonotype was recorded many times. V usage is TRBV10-3 and J usage is TRBJ2-7; D is possibly TRBD2 (7 bases). The CDR3 runs to 14 residues. V dropped 6 bases and J dropped 4 bases, with 16 bases sitting between them. In germline, CDR1 is ENHRY, CDR2 SYGVKD. The CDR3 DNA follows: TGTGCCATCAGGGGGGCCGGCGGGAGTTACGAGCAGTACTTC. Translating gives CAIRGAGGSYEQYF.

At least ten counts were recorded for this clonotype. The gene calls are TRBV3-1 and TRBJ2-3, with TRBD2 identical over 8 bases. Losses at the gene ends were 4 bases for V and 3 bases for J; bases not matched to a gene: 9. Per the germline V gene, CDR1 is LGHDT and CDR2 is YNNKEL (reference sequence). The CDR3 has 16 residues. The DNA for the CDR3 is TGTGCCAGCAGCCCCTTTAACGGGAGGGAGACAGATACGCAGTATTTT. Translation: CASSPFNGRETDTQYF.

This clonotype was detected ten times or more. The chain employs TRBV2 and TRBJ1-3, with 9 bases lining up with TRBD1. Trimming took 2 bases from V and 4 from J; bases not matched to a gene: 15. Germline assignment: CDR1 SNHLY and CDR2 FYNNEI. The CDR3 runs 19 residues. The CDR3 here is CASSEQHTRTGARGNTIYF. The DNA of the CDR3 is TGTGCCAGCAGTGAACAGCATACCCGGACAGGGGCGAGGGGAAACACCATATATTTT.

This clonotype turned up a few times. The chain links TRBV28 to TRBJ1-2, with D possibly being TRBD1 (5 bases). Germline V gene lookup returns CDR1 MDHEN and CDR2 SYDVKM. V was pared by 2 bases and J by 4 bases, with 11 bases between. The CDR3 has 14 residues. The CDR3 loop is CASSLPGQIYGYTF. The CDR3 DNA reads as TGTGCCAGCAGTTTACCGGGGCAGATCTATGGCTACACCTTC.

This clonotype was recorded once. A much more abundant neighbour one base away suggests this may be a read error. V usage is TRBV7-2 and J usage is TRBJ2-3; D is unclear. This CDR3 has 16 residues. The germline CDR1 and CDR2 sequences are SGHTA and FQGNSA. V was cut by 4 bases and J by 1 base, with 15 bases left in between. Written as DNA, the CDR3 is TGTGCCAGCAGCTCATCAGGCGGATTGGGCACAGATACGCAGTATTTT. The encoded protein is CASSSSGGLGTDTQYF.

This clonotype has ten or more counts. The gene calls are TRBV4-2 and TRBJ1-1; 8 nucleotides line up with TRBD1. The CDR3 covers 17 residues. Looked up from germline, CDR1 is LGHNA and CDR2 is YNFKEQ. V lost 3 bases, J lost 3 bases, and 12 bases stayed unmatched. The CDR3: CASSQSHQGAMDTEAFF. Here the CDR3 DNA reads TGTGCCAGCAGCCAGTCTCATCAGGGGGCGATGGACACTGAAGCTTTCTTT.

This clonotype appeared many times. V and J are TRBV20-1 and TRBJ2-1; D ambiguous. The ends were cut back, 6 bases at V and 7 bases at J, with 16 bases in the middle. Germline V lookup: CDR1 DFQATT, CDR2 SNEGSKA (reference sequence). The CDR3 length is 13 residues. CDR3 sequence (DNA): TGCAGTGCCGTTACAGTTTTGGGTAATGAGCAGTTCTTC. Translated, it gives CSAVTVLGNEQFF.

At least ten counts were recorded for this clonotype. This CDR3 is CASSPPSSIDTQYF. The CDR3 DNA reads as TGTGCCAGCAGCCCCCCCTCCTCGATAGATACGCAGTATTTT. The chain links TRBV3-1 to TRBJ2-3; D gene ambiguous. V was pared by 4 bases and J by 5 bases, with 13 bases between. The CDR3 consists of 14 residues. Looked up from germline, CDR1 is LGHDT and CDR2 is YNNKEL (reference sequence).